This T cell receptor beta chain originates from a study of CD8+CD57+ T cells in acquired aplastic anemia. Germline lookup yields CDR1 DFQATT and CDR2 SNEGSKA (reference sequence). The CDR3 covers 14 residues. Trimming pared 5 bases from V and 4 bases from J, leaving 17 bases between. Genomic DNA constituted the template upon which TCR beta VDJ and CDR3 profiling was performed. TCRdb reanalysed the reads using MiXCR and keeps one entry per CDR3 protein. The data show 150,000 to 180,000 distinct CDR3 sequences, about 48% seen once. Sequenced patients had shown CD8+CD57+ cell expansion by flow cytometry. Blood samples were obtained from patients who had received no prior therapy.

The TCR sequence derives from a human donor with aplastic anemia. Sequenced input: sorted CD4+, CD8+, or CD8+CD57+ T cells (not recorded which) from PBMCs. The chain has TRBV20-1 and TRBJ2-5, with D possibly being TRBD2 (7 bases). The CDR3 loop reads CSAPVGGQRETQYF. CDR3 nucleotides: TGCAGTGCTCCCGTGGGGGGGCAGAGAGAGACCCAGTACTTC.